This entry describes one T cell receptor (beta chain). The antigen remains unidentified. Data came from immunoSEQ multiplex PCR; TCRdb stores just in-frame clones and leaves some out. The data show 120,000 or so clones, roughly 92% seen once. These data originate in a study of siplizumab effects on memory and regulatory T cells. Study observations and caveats: Under siplizumab, alloreactive sequences traced to unstimulated CD4+ memory cells were significantly reduced. The naive T cell population seemed more diverse than memory cells and seemed a major contributor to the alloresponse. Unstimulated subsets captured only a minor fraction of alloreactive clones.

Sample: CD4+ T cells sorted from blood. The source of this sequence is a human donor in good health.

The CDR3 DNA follows: TGTGCCAGCAGCTCTACAGGGGGAGTCCTCTTTGAAGCTTTCTTT. It encodes CASSSTGGVLFEAFF. The rearrangement joins TRBV5-6 to TRBJ1-1; 8 bases are a match to TRBD1. The CDR3 length is 15 residues. Germline assignment: CDR1 SGHDT and CDR2 YYEEEE. With 3 bases clipped from V and 7 bases from J, the junction kept 11 bases outside the gene matches.